One and the same sample provided the 30 T cell receptor beta chains below, sequenced in a study of blood T cell repertoires in COVID-19. Produced via immunoSEQ multiplex PCR; TCRdb's table is partial and in-frame only. The table has tens of thousands of clones, roughly 89% seen once. The sequencing input was peripheral blood. Every receptor here comes from a woman of 80 years or more with acute or convalescent COVID-19.

This clone was counted only a few times. V usage is TRBV2 and J usage is TRBJ1-2, with TRBD1 matching 8 bases. Germline loops: CDR1 SNHLY, CDR2 FYNNEI. This CDR3 is 14 amino acids long. The V segment lost 2 bases and the J segment 9 bases; nucleotides outside the gene matches: 8. CDR3 coding DNA: TGTGCCAGCAGTGAAATAGGACAGGGTATTAGCTACACCTTC. Its translation: CASSEIGQGISYTF. Full variable domain (remainder filled in from reference TRBV2 and TRBJ1-2): EPEVTQTPSHQVTQMGQEVILRCVPISNHLYFYWYRQILGQKVEFLVSFYNNEISEKSEIFDDQFSVERPDGSNFTLKIRSTKLEDSAMYFCASSEIGQGISYTFGSGTRLTVV.

The CDR3 here is CASSFYRDHFF. Here the CDR3 DNA reads TGTGCCAGCAGCTTTTACAGAGATCACTTCTTC. The rearrangement links TRBV5-4 to TRBJ2-1; D not certain. Looked up from germline, CDR1 is SGHNT and CDR2 is YYREEE (reference sequence). The ends were cut back, 2 bases at V and 16 bases at J, with 13 bases in the middle. This CDR3 has 11 residues. The complete variable domain, with remaining parts taken from reference TRBV5-4 and TRBJ2-1, reads ETGVTQSPTHLIKTRGQQVTLRCSSQSGHNTVSWYQQALGQGPQFIFQYYREEENGRGNFPPRFSGLQFPNYSSELNVNALELDDSALYLCASSFYRDHFFGPGTRLTVL.

This sequence joins TRBV19 and TRBJ2-7; TRBD1 might be the D (6 bases). Germline V gene data show CDR1 as LNHDA and CDR2 as SQIVND (reference sequence). This CDR3 is built from 13 residues. Trimming took off 7 bases at V and 8 bases at J, with 18 bases between the two ends. Written as DNA, the CDR3 is TGTGCCAGTACTGGGGACACCTTTACGAAGCAGTACGTC. Its protein product is CASTGDTFTKQYV.

The CDR3 loop reads CASSFAPGTDTQYF. The CDR3 bases are TGTGCCAGCAGTTTCGCCCCGGGGACAGATACGCAGTATTTT. V and J are TRBV11-3 and TRBJ2-3; D is perhaps TRBD2 (5 bases). The CDR3 has 14 residues. V lost 6 bases to trimming and J lost 3 bases, with 13 bases between them. CDR1 and CDR2 from the germline V gene are SGHNT and YENEEA.

The CDR3 region has the DNA TGTGCCAGCAGCGTAGGAGGTGCGGGGTCGAACACCGGGGAGCTGTTTTTT. It is translated as CASSVGGAGSNTGELFF. The V call is TRBV9, the J call TRBJ2-2, with D perhaps matching TRBD2 (6 bases). This CDR3 has 17 residues. Trimming took 0 bases from V and 0 from J, leaving 12 bases between them. Germline assignment: CDR1 SGDLS and CDR2 YYNGEE. The full variable domain, with the rest looked up from reference TRBV9 and TRBJ2-2, is DSGVTQTPKHLITATGQRVTLRCSPRSGDLSVYWYQQSLDQGLQFLIQYYNGEERAKGNILERFSAQQFPDLHSELNLSSLELGDSALYFCASSVGGAGSNTGELFFGEGSRLTVL.

The CDR3 coding sequence is TGTGCCAGCAGCCCCGACATCAGGAGCAATCAGCCCCAGCATTTT. Amino acids: CASSPDIRSNQPQHF. This chain links TRBV4-2 with TRBJ1-5; no reliable D call. CDR3 length equals 15 residues. With 4 bases removed from V and 1 base from J, the gap between germline ends came to 11 bases. Per the germline V gene, CDR1 is LGHNA and CDR2 is YNFKEQ.

The rearrangement uses TRBV18 and TRBJ2-5; 11 bases align to TRBD2. Germline V lookup: CDR1 KGHSH, CDR2 LQKENI. The CDR3 spans 16 residues. With V trimmed by 3 bases and J by 2 bases, 5 bases remained unmatched. In DNA, the CDR3 is TGTGCCAGCTCACCGTTCCTAGCGGGGGGACAAGAGACCCAGTACTTC. Protein: CASSPFLAGGQETQYF. The full variable domain, in which reference TRBV18 and TRBJ2-5 provide the parts outside the CDR3, is NAGVMQNPRHLVRRRGQEARLRCSPMKGHSHVYWYRQLPEEGLKFMVYLQKENIIDESGMPKERFSAEFPKEGPSILRIQQVVRGDSAAYFCASSPFLAGGQETQYFGPGTRLLVL.

The chain is built from TRBV19 and TRBJ1-5, with 8 bases lining up with TRBD1. The V and J ends lost 5 bases and 0 bases, in that order; junction bases with no gene match: 3. The CDR3 has 15 residues. CDR1 and CDR2 (germline): LNHDA, SQIVND (reference sequence). CDR3 residues: CASSVDRDSNQPQHF. CDR3 nucleotides: TGTGCCAGTAGTGTGGACAGGGATAGCAATCAGCCCCAGCATTTT.

The genes are TRBV11-2 and TRBJ2-3, with 7 positions matching TRBD2. The CDR3 spans 15 residues. Germline loops: CDR1 SGHAT, CDR2 FQNNGV. J was trimmed by 1 base and V by 4 bases; bases with no gene match: 5. The CDR3 loop reads CASSWGSGGTDTQYF. The DNA for the CDR3 is TGTGCCAGCAGCTGGGGGAGCGGGGGCACAGATACGCAGTATTTT.

The CDR3 loop is CASSDFWQGASGNTIYF. CDR3 coding DNA: TGTGCCAGCAGTGATTTTTGGCAGGGGGCGAGTGGAAACACCATATATTTT. This rearrangement joins TRBV2 to TRBJ1-3, with 8 bases lining up with TRBD1. This CDR3 contains 17 residues. Germline assignment: CDR1 SNHLY and CDR2 FYNNEI. The V and J ends lost 3 bases and 3 bases, in that order; junction bases with no gene match: 10.

The V call is TRBV3-1 (or the pseudogene TRBV3-2), the J call TRBJ2-5; D perhaps matches TRBD2 (5 bases). V shed 2 bases and J shed 5 bases, with 12 bases lying between them. CDR1 and CDR2 (germline): LGHDT, YNNKEL (reference sequence). The CDR3 covers 14 residues. The CDR3 DNA reads as TGTGCCAGCAGCCAAAGGACTGGCGGGGAGACCCAGTACTTC. This sequence encodes CASSQRTGGETQYF.

The chain combines TRBV24-1 with TRBJ2-2, with D maybe TRBD1 (5 bases). The CDR3 contains 15 residues. Germline lookup yields CDR1 KGHDR and CDR2 SFDVKD. Trimming removed 9 bases at V and 1 base at J, with 14 bases between. In nucleotides, the CDR3 is TGTGCCACCGGGCTGACTGGACAGAACACCGGGGAGCTGTTTTTT. Translating it yields CATGLTGQNTGELFF.

The chain links TRBV19 to TRBJ2-2, with D maybe TRBD1 (6 bases). Trimming took 7 bases from V and 8 from J, leaving 14 bases between them. CDR3 length: 13 amino acids. Germline CDR1 reads LNHDA; CDR2 reads SQIVND (reference sequence). CDR3 sequence (DNA): TGTGCCAGTATGTGGCAGGGGCAGGGGGAGCTGTTTTTT. This gives the protein CASMWQGQGELFF.

This sequence joins TRBV3-1 (or the pseudogene TRBV3-2) and TRBJ1-2, with D possibly TRBD1 on 5 matching bases. The CDR3 is 13 residues long. CDR1 and CDR2 (germline): LGHDT, YNNKEL (reference sequence). V shed 4 bases and J shed 8 bases, with 14 bases lying between them. DNA for the CDR3: TGTGCCAGCAGCCCGGGGGGGGAAAGAGGCTACACCTTC. Translating gives CASSPGGERGYTF.

The chain uses TRBV28 and TRBJ2-3; D possibly corresponds to TRBD2 (5 bases). Germline values: CDR1 MDHEN, CDR2 SYDVKM. CDR3 size: 15 residues. Trimming shortened V by 5 bases and J by 7 bases, and 19 bases separated the two germline ends. For the CDR3, the DNA is TGTGCCAGCAGTCCCCCGGGTTGGGGAGTACATACGCAGTATTTT. It translates to CASSPPGWGVHTQYF. Based on the CDR3 plus reference TRBV28 and TRBJ2-3, the full variable domain is DVKVTQSSRYLVKRTGEKVFLECVQDMDHENMFWYRQDPGLGLRLIYFSYDVKMKEKGDIPEGYSVSREKKERFSLILESASTNQTSMYLCASSPPGWGVHTQYFGPGTRLTVL.

The J gene is TRBJ2-2, the V gene TRBV20-1; TRBD2 is a possible D gene (6 bases). Trimming removed 3 bases from V and 1 base from J, with 9 bases in between. CDR1 and CDR2 (germline): DFQATT, SNEGSKA (reference sequence). The CDR3 contains 14 residues. The CDR3 sequence is CSASAGGNTGELFF. CDR3 nucleotides: TGCAGTGCTAGTGCCGGGGGGAACACCGGGGAGCTGTTTTTT.

V usage is TRBV5-1 and J usage is TRBJ1-2; weak D call: TRBD1 (5 bases). Trimming shortened V by 4 bases and J by 6 bases, and 16 bases separated the two germline ends. This CDR3 spans 14 amino acids. CDR1 is SGHRS, CDR2 YFSETQ, per germline. CDR3 protein: CASSRGSGGDGYTF. CDR3 bases: TGCGCCAGCAGCCGGGGGAGTGGAGGGGATGGCTACACCTTC.

The CDR3 coding sequence is TGTGCCAGCAGCCCGGCTGGGGACTTGGAGACCCAGTACTTC. It yields the protein CASSPAGDLETQYF. The chain employs TRBV5-4 and TRBJ2-5; D may be TRBD2 (6 bases). Germline CDR1 and CDR2: SGHNT and YYREEE (reference sequence). The CDR3 totals 14 residues. Between the trimmed V and J ends, which lost 4 bases and 5 bases, there was a span of 15 bases.

The chain is built from TRBV5-1 and TRBJ2-3; possible D gene TRBD2, 5 bases. The length of the CDR3 is 16 residues. Germline-derived CDR1 and CDR2 are SGHRS and YFSETQ. Trimming pared 0 bases from V and 0 bases from J, leaving 11 bases between. The CDR3 sequence is CASSLELRTSTDTQYF. The CDR3 DNA sequence: TGCGCCAGCAGCTTGGAGCTTAGGACTAGCACAGATACGCAGTATTTT.

This chain uses TRBV7-9 with TRBJ2-1; 11 nucleotides align to TRBD2. The CDR3 length is 16 residues. V lost 5 bases and J lost 4; bases outside the gene matches: 7. Germline V gene data show CDR1 as SEHNR and CDR2 as FQNEAQ (reference sequence). In nucleotides, the CDR3 is TGTGCCAGCAGCACGCTGACTAGCGGGGATTACAATGAGCAGTTCTTC. As protein: CASSTLTSGDYNEQFF.

The gene calls are TRBV19 and TRBJ2-6, with D possibly TRBD2 on 6 matching bases. Germline CDR1 is LNHDA and CDR2 is SQIVND (reference sequence). Trimming took 1 base from V and 3 from J, leaving 13 bases between them. This CDR3 comprises 17 residues. CDR3 protein: CASSIVGAGSGANVLTF. Written as DNA, the CDR3 is TGTGCCAGTAGTATAGTTGGTGCGGGGAGTGGGGCCAACGTCCTGACTTTC. The variable domain in full, with the rest retrieved from reference TRBV19 and TRBJ2-6, is DGGITQSPKYLFRKEGQNVTLSCEQNLNHDAMYWYRQDPGQGLRLIYYSQIVNDFQKGDIAEGYSVSREKKESFPLTVTSAQKNPTAFYLCASSIVGAGSGANVLTFGAGSRLTVL.

The J gene is TRBJ1-5, the V gene TRBV28, with 8 bases that match TRBD1. V gave up 7 bases and J gave up 10 bases; unmatched junction bases: 15. The germline V gene has CDR1 MDHEN and CDR2 SYDVKM. The CDR3 is 15 residues long. The CDR3 here is CASKDRGKRVGPQHF. The DNA for the CDR3 is TGTGCCAGCAAAGACAGGGGAAAGAGGGTAGGTCCCCAGCATTTT.

Points on this clone: The same CDR3 also results from other DNA sequences found in this sample. The chain has TRBV6-5 and TRBJ1-5; a weak D match, TRBD1 (5 bases). V was trimmed by 2 bases and J by 4 bases, leaving 6 bases between them. This CDR3 spans 13 amino acids. Germline assignment: CDR1 MNHEY and CDR2 SVGAGI. The CDR3 DNA is TGTGCCAGCAGTTACCGGGGGAATCAGCCCCAGCATTTT. Amino acid sequence: CASSYRGNQPQHF.

The chain links TRBV19 to TRBJ2-2; TRBD1 aligns across 12 bases. Germline CDR1 is LNHDA and CDR2 is SQIVND (reference sequence). The CDR3 has 16 amino acids. Trimming at V came to 2 bases and at J to 6 bases, leaving 4 bases not matched to a gene. CDR3 sequence (DNA): TGTGCCAGTAGTATATTCTGGGACAGGGGGCCCGGGGAGCTGTTTTTT. Amino acid sequence: CASSIFWDRGPGELFF.

This sequence joins TRBV7-9 and TRBJ2-1, with 9 bases identical to TRBD2. From germline, CDR1 is SEHNR and CDR2 FQNEAQ (reference sequence). V shed 3 bases and J 5 bases; nucleotides not matched to a gene: 2. The CDR3 is 14 amino acids. CDR3 protein: CASSFSSGDNEQFF. Written as DNA, the CDR3 is TGTGCCAGCAGCTTTTCTAGCGGGGACAATGAGCAGTTCTTC.

V is TRBV5-1 and J is TRBJ2-5, with 11 bases identical to TRBD2. The CDR3 has 15 residues. The V gene's germline CDR1 is SGHRS and CDR2 YFSETQ. V was pared by 3 bases and J by 5 bases, with 6 bases of the junction left unmatched. The CDR3: CASSSSGGRAETQYF. In DNA, the CDR3 is TGCGCCAGCAGCTCTAGCGGGGGGCGGGCCGAGACCCAGTACTTC. Supplemented by reference TRBV5-1 and TRBJ2-5, the full variable domain reads KAGVTQTPRYLIKTRGQQVTLSCSPISGHRSVSWYQQTPGQGLQFLFEYFSETQRNKGNFPGRFSGRQFSNSRSEMNVSTLELGDSALYLCASSSSGGRAETQYFGPGTRLLVL.

V gene TRBV30 combines with J gene TRBJ2-7, with TRBD2 matching 9 bases. The CDR3 length is 14 residues. CDR1 and CDR2 (germline): GTSNPN, SVGIG (reference sequence). Trimming cost V 3 bases and J 2 bases; bases outside gene matches: 5. DNA of the CDR3: TGTGCCTGGAGAATTGGCGGGGGGGCCTACGAGCAGTACTTC. Amino acids: CAWRIGGGAYEQYF.

CDR3 protein: CASSLAGIAGEVSDTQYF. Written as DNA, the CDR3 is TGTGCCAGCAGCTTAGCGGGAATAGCGGGGGAAGTTTCCGATACGCAGTATTTT. This sequence joins TRBV7-8 and TRBJ2-3; 9 bases align to TRBD2. V was clipped by 0 bases and J by 6 bases; unmatched bases: 13. This CDR3 is built from 18 residues. Germline lookup yields CDR1 SGHVS and CDR2 FQNEAQ.

The chain combines TRBV12-3 or TRBV12-4 with TRBJ2-1, with D maybe TRBD1 (7 bases). This CDR3 is 13 amino acids long. V lost 2 bases to trimming and J lost 9 bases, with 11 bases between them. This CDR3 reads CASSLHRGGEQFF. The CDR3 coding sequence is TGTGCCAGCAGTTTACACAGGGGAGGTGAGCAGTTCTTC.

This clone appeared a few times. This chain links TRBV2 with TRBJ1-1; no clear D. The germline V gene encodes CDR1 SNHLY and CDR2 FYNNEI. Trimming cost V 6 bases and J 1 base, with 6 bases left between them. The CDR3 totals 12 residues. The CDR3 DNA reads as TGTGCCAGCAGCCTATCGAACACTGAAGCTTTCTTT. Translated, it gives CASSLSNTEAFF.